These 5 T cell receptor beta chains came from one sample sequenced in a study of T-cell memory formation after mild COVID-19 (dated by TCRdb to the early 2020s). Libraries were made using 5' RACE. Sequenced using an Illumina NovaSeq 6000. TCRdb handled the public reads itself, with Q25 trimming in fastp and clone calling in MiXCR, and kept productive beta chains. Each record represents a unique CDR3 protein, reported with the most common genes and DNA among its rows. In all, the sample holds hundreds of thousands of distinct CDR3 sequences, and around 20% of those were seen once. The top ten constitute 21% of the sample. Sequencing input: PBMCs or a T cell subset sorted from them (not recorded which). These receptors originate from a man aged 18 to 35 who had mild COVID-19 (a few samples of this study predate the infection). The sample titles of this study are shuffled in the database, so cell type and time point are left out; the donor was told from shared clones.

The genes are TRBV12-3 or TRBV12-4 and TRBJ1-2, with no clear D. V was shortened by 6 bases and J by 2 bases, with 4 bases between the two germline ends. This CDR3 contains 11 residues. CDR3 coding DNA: TGTGCCAGCAGCCAAAACTATGGCTACACCTTC. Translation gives CASSQNYGYTF.

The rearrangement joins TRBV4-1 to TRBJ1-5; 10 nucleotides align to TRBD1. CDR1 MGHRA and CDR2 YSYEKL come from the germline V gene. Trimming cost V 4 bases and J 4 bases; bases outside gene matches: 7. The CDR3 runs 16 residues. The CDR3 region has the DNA TGCGCCAGCAGCCCGGGCCCGGGACAGGGGAATCAGCCCCAGCATTTT. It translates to CASSPGPGQGNQPQHF.

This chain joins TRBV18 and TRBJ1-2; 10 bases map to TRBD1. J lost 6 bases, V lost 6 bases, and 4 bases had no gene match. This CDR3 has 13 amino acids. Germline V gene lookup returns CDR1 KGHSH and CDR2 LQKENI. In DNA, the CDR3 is TGTGCCAGCTCGCTGGGACAGGGGCATGGCTACACCTTC. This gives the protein CASSLGQGHGYTF.

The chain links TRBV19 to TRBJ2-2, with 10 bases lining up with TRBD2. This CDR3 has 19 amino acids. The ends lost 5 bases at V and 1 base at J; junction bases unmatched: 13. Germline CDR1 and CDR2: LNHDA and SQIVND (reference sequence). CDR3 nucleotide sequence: TGTGCCAGTAGTGAAGAGGGTAGCGGGGGGCCAGTGAACACCGGGGAGCTGTTTTTT. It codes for CASSEEGSGGPVNTGELFF.

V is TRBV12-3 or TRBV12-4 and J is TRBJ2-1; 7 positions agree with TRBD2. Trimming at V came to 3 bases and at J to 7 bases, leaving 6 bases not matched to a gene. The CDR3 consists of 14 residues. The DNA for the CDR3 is TGTGCCAGCAGTTTCCCAAGCGGGGCAAATGAGCAGTTCTTC. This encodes CASSFPSGANEQFF.